Described below is a single TCR beta chain sequence and its context. Its antigen is unidentified. These data are taken from a study of shared clonotypes between healthy human individuals. Study-level points and caveats: All-four-donor shared clonotypes had higher generation probabilities than non-shared clonotypes did.

Assay runs were performed at deep level. The protocol was immunoSEQ multiplex PCR, while the TCRdb copy is restricted to in-frame clones and leaves out a portion. Of some 2,500,000 clones in the sample, approximately 93% were seen once. Trimming stripped 5 bases from V and 2 bases from J, with 13 bases between. Per the germline V gene, CDR1 is SSHAT and CDR2 is FNYEAQ (reference sequence). This CDR3 is 15 amino acids long. The sample comprised naive CD4+ T cells from PBMCs. Subset of the sample: CD45RA+ positively selected. This chain uses TRBV7-7 with TRBJ2-1, with D perhaps matching TRBD1 (6 bases). The receptor was isolated from a man aged 18-30 years in good health. Some clones in this sample may be carry-over from other donors' samples. CDR3: CASSGGLSPYNEQFF. CDR3 sequence (DNA): TGTGCCAGCAGCGGGGGCCTTTCCCCCTACAATGAGCAGTTCTTC. The full variable domain, in which reference TRBV7-7 and TRBJ2-1 provide the parts outside the CDR3, is GAGVSQSPRYKVTKRGQDVTLRCDPISSHATLYWYQQALGQGPEFLTYFNYEAQPDKSGLPSDRFSAERPEGSISTLTIQRTEQRDSAMYRCASSGGLSPYNEQFFGPGTRLTVL.